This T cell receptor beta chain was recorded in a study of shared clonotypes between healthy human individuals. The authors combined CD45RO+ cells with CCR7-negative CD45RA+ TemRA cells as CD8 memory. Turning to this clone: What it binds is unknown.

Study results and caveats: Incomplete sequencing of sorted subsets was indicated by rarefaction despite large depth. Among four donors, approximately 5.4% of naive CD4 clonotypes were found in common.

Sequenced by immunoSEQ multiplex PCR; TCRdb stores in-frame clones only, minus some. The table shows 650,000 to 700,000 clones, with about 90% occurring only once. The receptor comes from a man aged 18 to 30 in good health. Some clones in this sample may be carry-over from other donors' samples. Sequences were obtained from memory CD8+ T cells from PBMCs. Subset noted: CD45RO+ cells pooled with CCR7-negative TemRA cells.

The CDR3 here is CASSLPLNPFWTQYF. DNA of the CDR3: TGTGCCAGCAGCTTGCCCCTAAACCCTTTTTGGACGCAGTATTTT. The chain is built from TRBV7-9 and TRBJ2-3; no firm D call. Germline lookup yields CDR1 SEHNR and CDR2 FQNEAQ (reference sequence). The CDR3 contains 15 residues. V was trimmed by 3 bases and J by 9 bases, leaving 19 bases between them.